The TCR beta chain under discussion was sequenced for a study of glioma-infiltrating T cells after dendritic cell vaccination. Study as a whole: Glioblastoma patients came from Phase I and II dendritic cell vaccination trials. The vaccine used monocyte-derived dendritic cells pulsed overnight with autologous tumor lysate.

Generated by immunoSEQ multiplex PCR, the TCRdb table keeps only in-frame clones and is missing some. The sample shows tens of thousands of clones, about 80% of them seen only once. V shed 4 bases, J shed 4 bases, and the junction held 9 bases outside the gene matches. The germline V gene encodes CDR1 SGHNT and CDR2 YYREEE (reference sequence). CDR3 length: 15 residues. This sequence joins TRBV5-4 and TRBJ1-1; 8 nucleotides align to TRBD1. The source is a human donor with glioblastoma. The sample in question was blood, obtained before dendritic cell vaccination. CDR3 coding DNA: TGTGCCAGCAGCCCGAGGCGGGACAGGAGCACTGAAGCTTTCTTT. It encodes CASSPRRDRSTEAFF.